These 2 T cell receptor beta chains share one sample of origin, sequenced in a study of blood T cell repertoires in COVID-19. Generated by immunoSEQ multiplex PCR, the TCRdb table keeps only in-frame clones and is missing some. The sample includes under 500,000 clones, about 85% seen only once; the top ten take about 2%. Sample: PBMCs or T cells enriched from blood (not recorded which). The receptors were sampled from a woman younger than 30 with acute COVID-19.

CDR3 bases: TGTGCCAGCAGTCAAACAGGGGAGTTTTGGAGGAACACTGAAGCTTTCTTT. This codes for CASSQTGEFWRNTEAFF. The chain is built from TRBV6-2 or TRBV6-3 and TRBJ1-1, with 7 bases fitting TRBD1. V lost 5 bases and J lost 1; bases outside the gene matches: 13. The CDR3 extends over 17 amino acids. Germline lookup yields CDR1 MNHEY and CDR2 SVGEGT.

This clone was detected once. Here the CDR3 reads CASSGVGGYQPQHF. CDR3 nucleotide sequence: TGTGCCAGCAGTGGGGTCGGGGGGTATCAGCCCCAGCATTTT. V gene TRBV28 combines with J gene TRBJ1-5; D possibly corresponds to TRBD1 (5 bases). The CDR3 extends over 14 amino acids. The V end lost 5 bases, the J end lost 5 bases, and 13 bases lay between the germline ends. The V gene's germline CDR1 is MDHEN and CDR2 SYDVKM.